The T cell receptor (beta chain) under discussion was sequenced for a study of blood T cells in healthy people across ages. As concerns this clonotype: Antigen: not known.

PBMCs, at least 6.5 million per sample, were isolated. Sample-barcoded 5' priming and a J-beta primer mix drove a second PCR of roughly 6 to 12 cycles. TCRdb used MiXCR to reprocess the 5' RACE reads, holding one entry per CDR3 protein. The sample lists approximately 780,000 distinct CDR3 sequences; around 24% were seen once. The study, taken as a whole, reports: Because donor CMV status was unknown, expanded clonotype changes were possibly confounded.

Trimming took off 0 bases at V and 2 bases at J, with 8 bases between the two ends. This CDR3 comprises 15 residues. The germline gives CDR1 MNHNS, CDR2 SASEGT. This same sample was also taken into another study, of T cells of mothers and their children. That source notes: Related and unrelated pairs show similar shaping of TCR recombination output by thymic selection.

This receptor was identified in a boy between 10 and 17 years old in good health. The rearrangement joins TRBV6-1 to TRBJ2-4; D perhaps matches TRBD1 (5 bases). Sequencing was done on a sample of blood. CDR3 nucleotides: TGTGCCAGCAGTGAAGCTCAGGGAACCAAAAACATTCAGTACTTC. This encodes CASSEAQGTKNIQYF.